This passage covers 30 T cell receptor beta chains from one sample sequenced in a study of human T cells and chemical hapten exposure (dated by TCRdb to the early 2020s). Sample time point, as interpreted from the label and publication: pre-sensitization, week 0. According to the study, the label for this sample's treatment or condition signals: therapeutic diphenylcyclopropenone sensitization with weekly scalp DPC. Libraries were built with RACE. The instrument given in TCRdb is NextSeq 500. In-frame beta chains were kept once TCRdb had trimmed the public reads at Q25 with fastp and called clones with MiXCR. CDR3 protein duplicates are merged, each entry listing the most common genes and DNA. The sample records 190,000 or so distinct CDR3 sequences, 25% to 35% of which are singletons. Nearly 3% of the sample goes to the ten largest clones. Specimen: whole blood, collected in connection with sensitization to the hapten diphenylcyclopropenone (DPC). All receptors come from a woman aged 25 to 39 with alopecia areata. Some clones in this sample may be carry-over from other donors' samples.

This clonotype has just a few counts. The chain recombines TRBV9 with TRBJ2-5; weak D call: TRBD1 (5 bases). The CDR3 consists of 13 residues. V lost 7 bases and J 1 base, leaving 11 bases between the germline ends. The germline CDR1 and CDR2 sequences are SGDLS and YYNGEE. CDR3 sequence: CASGPGFQETQYF. As DNA, the CDR3 is TGTGCCAGCGGGCCAGGGTTCCAAGAGACCCAGTACTTC. The complete variable domain, with remaining parts taken from reference TRBV9 and TRBJ2-5, reads DSGVTQTPKHLITATGQRVTLRCSPRSGDLSVYWYQQSLDQGLQFLIQYYNGEERAKGNILERFSAQQFPDLHSELNLSSLELGDSALYFCASGPGFQETQYFGPGTRLLVL.

The gene calls are TRBV6-1 and TRBJ1-2, with D maybe TRBD1 (5 bases). Trimming pared 2 bases from V and 7 bases from J, leaving 14 bases between. Germline V gene data show CDR1 as MNHNS and CDR2 as SASEGT. The CDR3 runs 14 residues. CDR3 sequence (DNA): TGTGCCAGCAGTGAAAGCCCAGGGAGGGGTGGCTACACCTTC. Encoded protein: CASSESPGRGGYTF.

The rearrangement uses TRBV28 and TRBJ2-1, with 9 bases aligning to TRBD1. The V and J ends lost 6 bases and 7 bases, in that order; junction bases with no gene match: 7. This CDR3 region has 14 residues. Germline-derived CDR1 and CDR2 are MDHEN and SYDVKM. The CDR3 nucleotides are TGTGCCAGCAGCCGGGGACAGGGCCGAAATGAGCAGTTCTTC. It yields the protein CASSRGQGRNEQFF.

In its sample, this clonotype was seen a few times. V and J are TRBV5-1 and TRBJ1-1; D perhaps matches TRBD1 (5 bases). Germline assignment: CDR1 SGHRS and CDR2 YFSETQ. Trimming left V 4 bases short and J 4 bases short, with 11 bases between. The length of the CDR3 is 13 residues. Here the CDR3 reads CASSPGGGTEAFF. The CDR3 coding sequence is TGCGCCAGCAGCCCCGGCGGGGGCACTGAAGCTTTCTTT.

V and J are TRBV5-1 and TRBJ2-3, with TRBD2 as a possible D gene (5 bases). Germline CDR1 is SGHRS and CDR2 is YFSETQ. The CDR3 extends over 13 amino acids. The ends were cut back, 5 bases at V and 4 bases at J, with 11 bases in the middle. The CDR3 DNA reads as TGCGCCAGCAGTGTCCCCGGGGCAGATACGCAGTATTTT. Translated: CASSVPGADTQYF.

The gene calls are TRBV5-1 and TRBJ2-5, with D tentatively TRBD1 (6 bases). V lost 4 bases and J lost 1, with 14 bases in between. This CDR3 region has 15 residues. In germline, CDR1 is SGHRS, CDR2 YFSETQ. CDR3 nucleotides: TGCGCCAGCAGCCCGACGGGACACCCCCAAGAGACCCAGTACTTC. It specifies CASSPTGHPQETQYF.

DNA of the CDR3: TGTGCCAGCAGTGCCGTAGTAGCGGGGGGACGAACCTACAATGAGCAGTTCTTC. Protein product: CASSAVVAGGRTYNEQFF. The gene calls are TRBV28 and TRBJ2-1; TRBD2 matches 10 bases. V gave up 5 bases and J gave up 2 bases; unmatched junction bases: 12. This CDR3 is built from 18 residues. In germline, CDR1 is MDHEN, CDR2 SYDVKM.

This clonotype occurred a few times. V is TRBV20-1 and J is TRBJ2-1, with TRBD2 matching over 13 bases. V shed 0 bases, J shed 10 bases, and the junction held 6 bases outside the gene matches. The CDR3 runs 15 residues. The germline CDR1 and CDR2 sequences are DFQATT and SNEGSKA (reference sequence). The CDR3 sequence: CSARERTSGSNEQFF. As DNA, the CDR3 is TGCAGTGCTAGAGAAAGGACTAGCGGGAGTAACGAGCAGTTCTTC.

At least ten counts were recorded for this clonotype. The chain is built from TRBV30 and TRBJ1-1; unclear D gene. The CDR3 spans 12 residues. The germline gives CDR1 GTSNPN, CDR2 SVGIG (reference sequence). V lost 2 bases and J lost 6, with 10 bases in between. CDR3 residues: CAWSRLSAEAFF. CDR3 bases: TGTGCCTGGAGTCGGCTTTCGGCTGAAGCTTTCTTT.

The rearrangement uses TRBV29-1 and TRBJ2-3, with unresolved D. Trimming removed 4 bases at V and 5 bases at J, with 16 bases between. The CDR3 consists of 14 residues. Germline V gene sequence: CDR1 SQVTM, CDR2 ANQGSEA. The CDR3 loop is CSVASGSTGDTQYF. The CDR3 bases are TGCAGCGTTGCGTCCGGGTCAACCGGAGATACGCAGTATTTT.

V and J are TRBV15 and TRBJ2-1, with D maybe TRBD1 (6 bases). The CDR3 totals 13 residues. The V and J ends lost 4 bases and 8 bases respectively, with 12 bases between them. Germline V lookup: CDR1 LNHNV, CDR2 YYDKDF (reference sequence). The CDR3 spells CATSISRGHEQFF. CDR3 coding DNA: TGTGCCACCAGCATCTCCAGGGGCCATGAGCAGTTCTTC. The whole variable domain, filled in from reference TRBV15 and TRBJ2-1, reads DAMVIQNPRYQVTQFGKPVTLSCSQTLNHNVMYWYQQKSSQAPKLLFHYYDKDFNNEADTPDNFQSRRPNTSFCFLDIRSPGLGDTAMYLCATSISRGHEQFFGPGTRLTVL.

This clonotype appeared a few times. The chain combines TRBV3-1 with TRBJ2-1; a weak D match, TRBD2 (5 bases). Germline V CDR1 and CDR2: LGHDT, YNNKEL (reference sequence). This CDR3 region has 16 residues. Trimming cost V 0 bases and J 7 bases, with 16 bases left between them. CDR3 loop: CASSQDPRVEWNEQFF. CDR3 sequence (DNA): TGTGCCAGCAGCCAAGATCCGAGGGTGGAGTGGAATGAGCAGTTCTTC.

The chain couples TRBV4-1 to TRBJ2-6; 8 positions agree with TRBD1. Trimming at V came to 4 bases and at J to 1 base, leaving 6 bases not matched to a gene. This CDR3 is built from 17 residues. In germline, CDR1 is MGHRA, CDR2 YSYEKL. CDR3 sequence (DNA): TGCGCCAGCAGCCCACTAGACAGGGGTTCTGGGGCCAACGTCCTGACTTTC. Its protein is CASSPLDRGSGANVLTF.

The chain carries TRBV4-1 and TRBJ1-2; D might be TRBD1 (5 bases). V was pared by 0 bases and J by 5 bases, with 16 bases between. This CDR3 spans 16 amino acids. Germline values: CDR1 MGHRA, CDR2 YSYEKL. CDR3 nucleotide sequence: TGCGCCAGCAGCCAAGACGGGACCCCATCTAGGTATGGCTACACCTTC. This translates into CASSQDGTPSRYGYTF.

V and J are TRBV28 and TRBJ2-1, with D possibly matching TRBD2 (5 bases). This CDR3 has 13 amino acids. Germline V gives CDR1 MDHEN, CDR2 SYDVKM. Trimming took off 9 bases at V and 0 bases at J, with 9 bases between the two ends. The CDR3 nucleotides read TGTGCCAGTCAAAGCGGCTCCTACAATGAGCAGTTCTTC. Its protein product is CASQSGSYNEQFF.

This chain uses TRBV7-2 with TRBJ1-2; D may be TRBD1 (6 bases). V lost 4 bases and J lost 8, with 20 bases in between. CDR3 size: 15 residues. Germline lookup yields CDR1 SGHTA and CDR2 FQGNSA. The CDR3: CASSYRQAGKEGYTF. The DNA for the CDR3 is TGTGCCAGCAGCTATAGACAGGCCGGCAAGGAAGGCTACACCTTC.

In its sample, this clonotype was seen a few times. This chain connects TRBV28 to TRBJ1-5, with D unresolved. Germline CDR1 MDHEN, CDR2 SYDVKM. Trimming shortened V by 2 bases and J by 3 bases, and 8 bases separated the two germline ends. The CDR3 sequence is 14 residues long. This chain's CDR3 is CASSLTRYNQPQHF. The CDR3 DNA reads TGTGCCAGCAGTTTAACCAGATACAATCAGCCCCAGCATTTT.

This clonotype was seen once. V usage is TRBV20-1 and J usage is TRBJ2-1, with D tentatively TRBD2 (6 bases). The CDR3 contains 14 residues. Germline-derived CDR1 and CDR2 are DFQATT and SNEGSKA (reference sequence). Trimming took 3 bases from V and 5 from J, leaving 14 bases between them. The CDR3 DNA sequence: TGCAGTGCTAGTCACGGACTAAGAAACAATGAGCAGTTCTTC. It specifies CSASHGLRNNEQFF.

The chain is built from TRBV7-2 and TRBJ1-1; D not certain. Germline V gene data show CDR1 as SGHTA and CDR2 as FQGNSA. Trimming took 10 bases from V and 1 from J, leaving 16 bases between them. There are 14 residues in the CDR3. This CDR3 is CATMVGRRNTEAFF. The CDR3 bases are TGTGCCACGATGGTGGGCAGGAGGAACACTGAAGCTTTCTTT.

The V gene is TRBV5-6, the J gene TRBJ2-2; D gene uncertain. Looked up from germline, CDR1 is SGHDT and CDR2 is YYEEEE. The V end lost 4 bases, the J end lost 6 bases, and 7 bases lay between the germline ends. The CDR3 is 12 amino acids. In nucleotides, the CDR3 is TGTGCCAGCAGCCGGACGGCCGGGGAGCTGTTTTTT. It translates to CASSRTAGELFF.

The table lists this clonotype with a few counts. CDR3 DNA: TGCAGCGTCGGAACCCAGGGGAGCTATGGCTACACCTTC. It yields the protein CSVGTQGSYGYTF. The chain combines TRBV29-1 with TRBJ1-2; tentative D call: TRBD1 (6 bases). The length of the CDR3 is 13 residues. The V and J ends lost 6 bases and 4 bases respectively, with 15 bases between them. Germline assignment: CDR1 SQVTM and CDR2 ANQGSEA.

This clonotype was counted many times. This chain connects TRBV28 to TRBJ2-1, with D possibly being TRBD1 or TRBD2 (5 bases each). The CDR3 length is 14 residues. The V end lost 6 bases, the J end lost 4 bases, and 13 bases lay between the germline ends. Germline CDR1 reads MDHEN; CDR2 reads SYDVKM. In DNA form, the CDR3 reads TGTGCCAGCAGACCCCCGGGACCGTACAATGAGCAGTTCTTC. It specifies CASRPPGPYNEQFF. Combining the CDR3 with reference TRBV28 and TRBJ2-1 gives the whole variable domain DVKVTQSSRYLVKRTGEKVFLECVQDMDHENMFWYRQDPGLGLRLIYFSYDVKMKEKGDIPEGYSVSREKKERFSLILESASTNQTSMYLCASRPPGPYNEQFFGPGTRLTVL.

The chain employs TRBV2 and TRBJ2-5; 7 bases are a match to TRBD2. Germline V lookup: CDR1 SNHLY, CDR2 FYNNEI. With V trimmed by 10 bases and J by 3 bases, 11 bases remained unmatched. This CDR3 spans 14 amino acids. CDR3 nucleotides: TGTGCCACCCTACGCGGGAGAACGAAAGAGACCCAGTACTTC. Translation gives CATLRGRTKETQYF. The full variable domain, with the rest looked up from reference TRBV2 and TRBJ2-5, is EPEVTQTPSHQVTQMGQEVILRCVPISNHLYFYWYRQILGQKVEFLVSFYNNEISEKSEIFDDQFSVERPDGSNFTLKIRSTKLEDSAMYFCATLRGRTKETQYFGPGTRLLVL.

This clonotype appeared once. The chain combines TRBV5-6 with TRBJ2-3; D not resolved. Trimming removed 2 bases at V and 4 bases at J, with 8 bases between. Germline V gene data show CDR1 as SGHDT and CDR2 as YYEEEE. The CDR3 consists of 13 residues. CDR3 sequence reads: CASSFGSSDTQYF. The CDR3 coding sequence is TGTGCCAGCAGCTTCGGCAGCTCAGATACGCAGTATTTT.

CDR3 region: CATSETGSGSNQPQHF. The CDR3 DNA reads as TGTGCCACCAGTGAAACAGGGTCCGGTAGCAATCAGCCCCAGCATTTT. The rearrangement links TRBV24-1 to TRBJ1-5; D is perhaps TRBD1 (6 bases). Trimming shortened V by 4 bases and J by 0 bases, and 12 bases separated the two germline ends. Germline-derived CDR1 and CDR2 are KGHDR and SFDVKD. This CDR3 has 16 amino acids.

The genes are TRBV7-2 and TRBJ1-1; TRBD1 might be the D (5 bases). The CDR3 has 15 residues. Germline V lookup: CDR1 SGHTA, CDR2 FQGNSA. Trimming cost V 0 bases and J 5 bases, with 13 bases left between them. The CDR3 nucleotides are TGTGCCAGCAGCTTAGCGCGAGGCAGGGAAACTGAAGCTTTCTTT. Translated, it gives CASSLARGRETEAFF. Filled out from reference TRBV7-2 and TRBJ1-1, the complete variable domain reads GAGVSQSPSNKVTEKGKDVELRCDPISGHTALYWYRQSLGQGLEFLIYFQGNSAPDKSGLPSDRFSAERTGGSVSTLTIQRTQQEDSAVYLCASSLARGRETEAFFGQGTRLTVV.

The CDR3 region has the DNA TGCGCCAGCAGCGCAGGGTTGCAGAACACTGAAGCTTTCTTT. It specifies CASSAGLQNTEAFF. V is TRBV5-1 and J is TRBJ1-1, with D possibly being TRBD1 (5 bases). The CDR3 is 14 amino acids. Per germline, CDR1 SGHRS and CDR2 YFSETQ. V shed 4 bases and J shed 1 base, with 11 bases lying between them.

The chain has TRBV30 and TRBJ1-2; D is undetermined. This CDR3 comprises 15 residues. The germline V gene has CDR1 GTSNPN and CDR2 SVGIG (reference sequence). Between the trimmed V and J ends, which lost 2 bases and 0 bases, there was a span of 13 bases. CDR3 region: CAWSRSDRPNYGYTF. The CDR3 bases are TGTGCCTGGAGTCGTAGCGACCGGCCTAACTATGGCTACACCTTC.

About this clonotype: A read error may produce the germline difference seen at one junction end. This chain connects TRBV28 to TRBJ1-1; TRBD1 aligns across 9 bases. Germline CDR1 and CDR2: MDHEN and SYDVKM. The length of the CDR3 is 15 residues. The CDR3 is CASRLYRTGASEAFF. In DNA, the CDR3 is TGTGCCAGCAGATTATACAGGACAGGGGCCAGTGAAGCTTTCTTT.

This clonotype has only one observation. The chain links TRBV15 to TRBJ1-4; TRBD1 matches 10 bases. CDR1 is LNHNV, CDR2 YYDKDF, per germline (reference sequence). J gave up 7 bases and V 1 base, and 3 bases lay outside the gene matches. The CDR3 loop spans 15 amino acids. The CDR3 sequence is CATSRGQGAGEKLFF. For the CDR3, the DNA is TGTGCCACCAGCAGAGGACAGGGGGCCGGTGAAAAACTGTTTTTT. Combining the CDR3 with reference TRBV15 and TRBJ1-4 gives the whole variable domain DAMVIQNPRYQVTQFGKPVTLSCSQTLNHNVMYWYQQKSSQAPKLLFHYYDKDFNNEADTPDNFQSRRPNTSFCFLDIRSPGLGDTAMYLCATSRGQGAGEKLFFGSGTQLSVL.